Shown below are 23 T cell receptor beta chains from a single sample sequenced in a study of CD8 T cells in ankylosing spondylitis. One entry per CDR3 protein results from TCRdb running MiXCR on the 5' RACE reads. This table holds around 890,000 distinct CDR3 sequences, about 10% found once. Their target antigens are unknown. Notes on the study in general: Blood from ankylosing spondylitis patients appeared to carry a characteristic roughly 8-variant TCR beta motif.

Sequencing input: blood, either unsorted or a sorted T cell fraction (not recorded which). These TCRs come from a male donor with ankylosing spondylitis.

The DNA of the CDR3 is TGCGCCAGCAGCCTAGAGGCTTTCACAGATACGCAGTATTTT. Protein: CASSLEAFTDTQYF. V usage is TRBV4-3 and J usage is TRBJ2-3; D not resolved. Germline-derived CDR1 and CDR2 are LGHNA and YSLEER. CDR3 size: 14 residues. V was trimmed by 4 bases and J by 2 bases, leaving 10 bases between them.

The chain joins TRBV10-3 to TRBJ1-4, with TRBD1 matching 7 bases. CDR1 and CDR2 from the germline V gene are ENHRY and SYGVKD. V shed 2 bases, J shed 6 bases, and the junction held 9 bases outside the gene matches. This CDR3 region has 16 residues. CDR3: CAISEPPGRGDEKLFF. The CDR3 bases are TGTGCCATCAGTGAGCCCCCCGGCAGGGGGGATGAAAAACTGTTTTTT.

Many counts were recorded for this clonotype. The CDR3 DNA sequence: TGTGCCAGCAGTTACTCCGCCGTAGACTACGAGCAGTACTTC. Its protein product is CASSYSAVDYEQYF. The chain carries TRBV6-2 or TRBV6-3 and TRBJ2-7; D is undetermined. Germline V gene sequence: CDR1 MNHEY, CDR2 SVGEGT. V dropped 0 bases and J dropped 3 bases, with 9 bases sitting between them. This CDR3 is built from 14 residues.

The chain couples TRBV29-1 to TRBJ1-2; TRBD1 aligns across 11 bases. V shed 6 bases and J 3 bases; nucleotides not matched to a gene: 12. This CDR3 has 16 amino acids. CDR1 SQVTM and CDR2 ANQGSEA come from the germline V gene. The CDR3 sequence: CSVLNLGGQGDYGYTF. DNA for the CDR3: TGCAGCGTCCTTAACTTGGGGGGACAGGGGGACTATGGCTACACCTTC. Full variable domain (rest looked up from reference TRBV29-1 and TRBJ1-2): SAVISQKPSRDICQRGTSLTIQCQVDSQVTMMFWYRQQPGQSLTLIATANQGSEATYESGFVIDKFPISRPNLTFSTLTVSNMSPEDSSIYLCSVLNLGGQGDYGYTFGSGTRLTVV.

The chain couples TRBV12-3 or TRBV12-4 to TRBJ1-6; no clear D gene. Trimming pared 6 bases from V and 0 bases from J, leaving 6 bases between. This CDR3 spans 14 amino acids. Here the CDR3 reads CASRSSSYNSPLHF. Written as DNA, the CDR3 is TGTGCCAGCAGGTCGAGCTCCTATAATTCACCCCTCCACTTT.

The CDR3 is CASSVRPGRLGEQYF. The DNA of the CDR3 is TGTGCCAGCAGTGTACGACCAGGACGGCTCGGCGAGCAGTACTTC. The chain couples TRBV6-2 or TRBV6-3 to TRBJ2-7; D is unresolved. Trimming pared 5 bases from V and 6 bases from J, leaving 20 bases between. The CDR3 has 15 residues. CDR1 MNHEY and CDR2 SVGEGT come from the germline V gene.

This clonotype turned up a few times. The DNA for the CDR3 is TGTGCCAGCAGCCGGATAGCCCAGGGGACTGAAGCTTTCTTT. Its translation is CASSRIAQGTEAFF. This chain joins TRBV7-9 and TRBJ1-1; D is possibly TRBD1 (6 bases). V lost 5 bases to trimming and J lost 5 bases, with 15 bases between them. The CDR3 has 14 residues. The germline V gene encodes CDR1 SEHNR and CDR2 FQNEAQ (reference sequence).

This clonotype was found a few times. V is TRBV20-1 and J is TRBJ2-3; 9 nucleotides align to TRBD1. V was clipped by 5 bases and J by 2 bases; unmatched bases: 8. The length of the CDR3 is 15 residues. From germline, CDR1 is DFQATT and CDR2 SNEGSKA (reference sequence). CDR3 protein: CSAPKQGANTDTQYF. CDR3 in DNA: TGCAGTGCTCCTAAACAGGGGGCGAACACAGATACGCAGTATTTT.

CDR3 sequence: CASTGTGFSEQFF. CDR3 DNA sequence: TGTGCATCGACCGGGACAGGGTTCAGTGAGCAGTTCTTC. J is TRBJ2-1 and V is TRBV30; 9 bases map to TRBD1. The CDR3 length is 13 residues. The germline V gene encodes CDR1 GTSNPN and CDR2 SVGIG (reference sequence).

This clonotype was seen more than once but under ten times. The chain joins TRBV6-5 to TRBJ1-3, with D possibly matching TRBD1 (5 bases). Germline values: CDR1 MNHEY, CDR2 SVGAGI. The V gene lost 3 bases and the J gene lost 2 bases, with 11 bases spanning the gap. The CDR3 runs 15 residues. The CDR3: CASSYNRDAGNTIYF. CDR3 nucleotide sequence: TGTGCCAGCAGTTATAACCGGGACGCTGGAAACACCATATATTTT.

This rearrangement joins TRBV27 to TRBJ1-5; TRBD1 matches 7 bases. Germline V lookup: CDR1 MNHEY, CDR2 SMNVEV (reference sequence). The CDR3 extends over 14 amino acids. V was clipped by 5 bases and J by 7 bases; unmatched bases: 8. CDR3 sequence reads: CASSPNRGEQPQHF. The CDR3 region has the DNA TGTGCCAGCAGTCCAAACAGGGGCGAGCAGCCCCAGCATTTT.

There are a few counts of this clonotype. The chain joins TRBV19 to TRBJ2-2, with a weak D call TRBD2 (6 bases). The CDR3 loop spans 16 amino acids. Trimming took 8 bases from V and 4 from J, leaving 20 bases between them. Germline V gene data show CDR1 as LNHDA and CDR2 as SQIVND (reference sequence). CDR3 nucleotide sequence: TGTGCCAGTGGAGACCCGGGAGCCTCGGGCACCGGGGAGCTGTTTTTT. Its protein product is CASGDPGASGTGELFF. The full variable domain, in which reference TRBV19 and TRBJ2-2 provide the parts outside the CDR3, is DGGITQSPKYLFRKEGQNVTLSCEQNLNHDAMYWYRQDPGQGLRLIYYSQIVNDFQKGDIAEGYSVSREKKESFPLTVTSAQKNPTAFYLCASGDPGASGTGELFFGEGSRLTVL.

This clonotype came up once. The chain carries TRBV10-3 and TRBJ2-5; 7 nucleotides agree with TRBD2. The CDR3 length is 14 residues. Per the germline V gene, CDR1 is ENHRY and CDR2 is SYGVKD. Trimming cost V 5 bases and J 2 bases; bases outside gene matches: 5. The CDR3 sequence: CAISRLAEQETQYF. As DNA, the CDR3 is TGTGCCATCAGTCGTCTAGCGGAGCAAGAGACCCAGTACTTC.

This clonotype was seen a handful of times. The chain recombines TRBV9 with TRBJ1-3; TRBD1 might be the D (5 bases). The CDR3 runs 15 residues. Looked up from germline, CDR1 is SGDLS and CDR2 is YYNGEE. V was shortened by 4 bases and J by 8 bases, with 19 bases between the two germline ends. DNA for the CDR3: TGTGCCAGCAGCCTCTCCCCCGGCAGGGAAGACACCATATATTTT. Translation: CASSLSPGREDTIYF.

As for this clonotype: This could be a read error, since a much larger clone is one nucleotide away. The CDR3 nucleotides are TGCAGTGCCATACCTTGGGCAGTGGTGATAGATACGCAGTATTTT. Translating it yields CSAIPWAVVIDTQYF. The chain is built from TRBV20-1 and TRBJ2-3, with D hard to call. CDR3 length: 15 amino acids. CDR1 is DFQATT and CDR2 is SNEGSKA in the germline V gene (reference sequence). Trimming shortened V by 6 bases and J by 5 bases, and 21 bases separated the two germline ends.

J is TRBJ2-7 and V is TRBV10-3, with 12 bases matching TRBD1. The CDR3 totals 17 residues. The V gene's germline CDR1 is ENHRY and CDR2 SYGVKD. V dropped 9 bases and J dropped 3; count of bases not matched to a gene: 15. The chain's CDR3 is CAISGTGGAGGSYEQYF. Here the CDR3 DNA reads TGTGCCATATCGGGGACAGGGGGCGCGGGCGGGAGCTACGAGCAGTACTTC.

The rearrangement links TRBV10-1 to TRBJ2-1, with D maybe TRBD2 (5 bases). V lost 3 bases to trimming and J lost 4 bases, with 7 bases between them. CDR3 length: 13 residues. Germline assignment: CDR1 WNHNN and CDR2 SYGVQD (reference sequence). The CDR3 protein is CASSDTRYNEQFF. The CDR3 DNA is TGCGCCAGCAGTGATACTAGATACAATGAGCAGTTCTTC.

The chain uses TRBV18 and TRBJ2-1; 11 bases fit TRBD1. J gave up 0 bases and V 4 bases, and 5 bases lay outside the gene matches. This CDR3 spans 17 amino acids. In germline, CDR1 is KGHSH, CDR2 LQKENI. CDR3 residues: CASSHAGTGGSYNEQFF. CDR3 in DNA: TGTGCCAGCTCACACGCTGGGACAGGGGGCTCCTACAATGAGCAGTTCTTC.

This clonotype appeared a few times. This sequence joins TRBV6-1 and TRBJ2-7; D not certain. CDR1 is MNHNS and CDR2 is SASEGT in the germline V gene. Deletions cut 6 bases from V and 2 bases from J, with 14 bases between. The CDR3 has 14 amino acids. In nucleotides, the CDR3 is TGTGCCAGCAGCCGAACTTTACCCCCCTACGAGCAGTACTTC. It encodes CASSRTLPPYEQYF.

J is TRBJ2-1 and V is TRBV13; TRBD2 matches at 10 bases. Germline V gene lookup returns CDR1 PRHDT and CDR2 FYEKMQ (reference sequence). After removal of 7 bases from V and 10 bases from J, the junction contained 25 bases not matched to a gene. This CDR3 comprises 19 residues. The CDR3 sequence: CASTEEEGLAGAKGEEQFF. The CDR3 DNA follows: TGTGCCAGCACGGAGGAAGAGGGGCTAGCGGGAGCGAAAGGAGAGGAGCAGTTCTTC.

The chain carries TRBV10-2 and TRBJ2-7; 8 bases map to TRBD1. Trimming removed 4 bases from V and 4 bases from J; junction bases left unmatched: 6. CDR3 length: 14 amino acids. Germline loops: CDR1 WSHSY, CDR2 SAAADI. Here the CDR3 DNA reads TGCGCCAGCAGTGTTTGGAGGGACAGGTACGAGCAGTACTTC. Its protein product is CASSVWRDRYEQYF.

This clonotype was counted between two and nine times. The V and J genes are TRBV7-2 and TRBJ2-1; 8 nucleotides align to TRBD2. Germline CDR1 reads SGHTA; CDR2 reads FQGNSA. CDR3 length: 14 amino acids. Trimming at V came to 10 bases and at J to 3 bases, leaving 8 bases not matched to a gene. The CDR3: CATNQGLVYNEQFF. The CDR3 DNA sequence: TGTGCCACCAATCAGGGACTAGTCTACAATGAGCAGTTCTTC.

The genes are TRBV12-3 or TRBV12-4 and TRBJ1-5, with 7 bases fitting TRBD1. The CDR3 spans 13 residues. V was pared by 7 bases and J by 4 bases, with 4 bases of the junction left unmatched. The CDR3 region has the DNA TGTGCCAGCAAGGGACAGACGAATCAGCCCCAGCATTTT. It codes for CASKGQTNQPQHF.